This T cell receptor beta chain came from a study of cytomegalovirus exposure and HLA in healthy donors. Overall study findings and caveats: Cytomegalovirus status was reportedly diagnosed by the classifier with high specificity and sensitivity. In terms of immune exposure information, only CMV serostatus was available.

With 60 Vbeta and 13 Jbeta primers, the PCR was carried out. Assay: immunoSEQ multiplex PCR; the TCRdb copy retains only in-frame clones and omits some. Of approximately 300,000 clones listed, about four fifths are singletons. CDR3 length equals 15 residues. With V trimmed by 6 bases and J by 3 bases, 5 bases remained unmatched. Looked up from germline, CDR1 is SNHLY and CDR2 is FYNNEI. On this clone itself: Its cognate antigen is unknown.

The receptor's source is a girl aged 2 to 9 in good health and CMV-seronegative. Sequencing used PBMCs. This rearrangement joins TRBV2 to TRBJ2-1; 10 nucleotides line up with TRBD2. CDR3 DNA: TGTGCCAGCAGGGGGCCTAGCGGGAGCTACAATGAGCAGTTCTTC. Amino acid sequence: CASRGPSGSYNEQFF.